Here is one TCR beta chain with its context. Its antigen has not been determined. No base-level quality is on record; no much larger clone is a single base apart. This record comes from a study of blood T cells in healthy people across ages (dated by TCRdb to about 2015). For the wider study: In model experiments, template switching captured about one uniquely barcoded TCR beta cDNA molecule for every two T cells. The study measured age-related changes in TCR beta repertoire diversity using deep sequencing normalized with unique cDNA molecular identifiers. The donors were split into four age groups: young (average 16 years), middle-aged (39), aged (more than 60) and long-lived (about 82). To avoid experimental bias, donors of different ages were distributed randomly across sequencing lanes. Two additional independent replicas of 1 million unique cDNA reads from the same blood draw were analyzed for two donors (one aged 18 to 30 and one aged 80 or older).

The library was made by 5' RACE. Sequencer: Illumina HiSeq 2500. A second roughly 6 to 11 cycle PCR used a sample-barcoded 5' primer and a J-beta primer mix. A template-switch 5' adaptor carrying 12 random nucleotides introduced a unique molecular identifier onto each TCR beta cDNA molecule. At least 3 million CDR3-containing paired-end reads were obtained from each sample. All of the RNA was converted into first-strand cDNA using the Mint cDNA synthesis kit, with a TRBC-specific oligonucleotide serving as the primer. All cDNA was treated with uracil-DNA glycosylase and then went through a first 18-cycle PCR with the universal primers M1SS and BC2_uni_R. The original pipeline was this. For normalization, 1 million high-quality reads, each with a distinct molecular identifier, were randomly selected from each sample. Instead of being binned into consensus sequences, reads with shared molecular identifiers were discarded. MiTCR, set to a Q25 quality threshold and the strictest error-elimination algorithm, was used for CDR3 identification, clonotype clustering and error correction. A nonparametric unseen species model using Euler transformation provided a lower-bound estimate of total TCR beta diversity. TCRdb reprocessing: public reads trimmed at Q25 with fastp, clones called with MiXCR, in-frame beta chains kept. Merged by CDR3 protein, the rows form single entries marked with the most common genes and DNA. V and J calls and clone size were set by TCRdb, not the authors. Recorded for this sample are over 600,000 distinct CDR3 sequences; 35% to 60% of them occurred a single time. The ten biggest clones cover 15% to 20% of the sample.

The paper's findings and limits, for the study overall: Conclusive comparison of naive and antigen-experienced compartments was prevented by the profiling of bulk unsorted PBMCs. The long-lived group showed more naive CD4+ T cells, fewer expanded clones and increased TCR diversity than the aged group, suggesting age selection. Because donor CMV infection status was unknown, age-related changes in expanded clonotypes were potentially confounded. A strong correlation was found between observed TCR beta diversity and the percentage of naive T cells measured by flow cytometry. Estimates of total diversity based on one million sequenced T cells were regarded as lower bounds and as underestimates. Observed TCR beta diversity per million T cells fell roughly linearly with age, and a significant reduction was already apparent by age roughly 40.

Systemically healthy Caucasian individuals from Russia, 39 in total and aged about 6 to 100 years, were included as donors. Around 9.9 milliliters of peripheral blood were collected from each donor into EDTA-treated Vacutainer tubes. Ficoll-Paque density-gradient centrifugation was used to isolate PBMCs, with at least 7 million obtained per sample. Total RNA, at least 6 micrograms per sample, was extracted from PBMCs with Trizol reagent. For every donor, flow cytometry on a PBMC aliquot measured the percentage of naive CD45RAhigh/CD27high T cells. The clonotype was recovered from a man older than 75 in good health. The sequenced material came from blood.

The encoded CDR3 is CASSSLEQGVWYEQYF. The nucleotide sequence is TGTGCCAGCAGCTCCTTGGAACAGGGGGTCTGGTACGAGCAGTACTTC. The V and J genes are TRBV7-3 and TRBJ2-5, with TRBD1 identical over 8 junction bases. The J call is in doubt because the DNA end fits TRBJ2-7 better. The CDR3 contains 16 residues, cysteine and phenylalanine counted. The retained sequence is limited to the CDR3, 48 bases, with the frame set at the first base. CDR1 and CDR2, per the germline V gene, are SGHTA and FQGTGA.